This T cell receptor beta chain came from a study of cytomegalovirus exposure and HLA in healthy donors. Study in general: Later analysis reported that the 120 validation repertoires shared the platform of the roughly 680 first-cohort repertoires. Study observations and caveats: Rarity held for most TCR sequences, but there were some public TCRs that occurred in many donors. Three of the chains that were CMV-associated were confirmed in vitro to be specific for CMV antigens. Among TCR beta chains, those listed as cytomegalovirus-associated numbered about 160.

The junction had 1 base not matched to a gene; V was cut back by 0 bases and J by 3 bases. CDR3 length: 15 residues. CDR1 SGDLS and CDR2 YYNGEE come from the germline V gene. On this clone itself: The antigen remains undetermined.

The data were produced by immunoSEQ multiplex PCR, yet TCRdb's version contains in-frame clones alone and is incomplete. The sample has about 74,000 clones, 94% seen once. The chain couples TRBV9 to TRBJ2-1, with 9 bases fitting TRBD2. The clonotype comes from a woman between 18 and 30 years old in good health and CMV-seropositive. Sequenced material: PBMCs. The CDR3 loop is CASSVGSGSYNEQFF. DNA for the CDR3: TGTGCCAGCAGCGTAGGTAGCGGGAGCTACAATGAGCAGTTCTTC.